This TCR beta chain was captured in a study of identical twins. TCRdb fed the 5' RACE reads into MiXCR, producing one record per CDR3 protein. In the table there are roughly 150,000 distinct CDR3 sequences, approximately 3.5% of which are singletons. This clonotype was recorded many times. Per the germline V gene, CDR1 is WNHNN and CDR2 is SYGVQD (reference sequence). Between the trimmed V and J ends, which lost 0 bases and 3 bases, there was a span of 7 bases. There are 14 residues in the CDR3. The specimen sequenced was memory T cells sorted from blood. The gene calls are TRBV10-1 and TRBJ2-3; maybe TRBD2 (6 bases). The sequence came from a man younger than 30 in good health. In nucleotides, the CDR3 is TGCGCCAGCAGTGAGTCTGGGGGGACAGATACGCAGTATTTT. This translates into CASSESGGTDTQYF.